This T cell receptor beta chain comes out of a study of cytomegalovirus exposure and HLA in healthy donors. Study findings and constraints: Links to common viral pathogens appeared, in a later analysis, for several of the most significant clusters. Despite most TCR sequences being rare, some public TCRs occurred in many donors.

Of note for this clone: Its antigen remains unknown.

Germline CDR1 SGHTA, CDR2 FQGTGA. The CDR3 has 17 residues. V was clipped by 5 bases and J by 7 bases; unmatched bases: 14. In the PCR, 60 Vbeta and 13 Jbeta primers were used. Using immunoSEQ multiplex PCR, the repertoire was profiled, and TCRdb retains in-frame clones only, with some absent. The data contain some 95,000 clones, 67% of them singletons. The TCR originated in a man aged 25 to 45 in good health and CMV-seronegative. The sample was PBMCs. V and J are TRBV7-3 and TRBJ2-7; 13 bases match TRBD2. The CDR3 reads CASSLGLAGTVEGEQYF. CDR3 DNA sequence: TGTGCCAGCAGCCTGGGACTAGCGGGAACCGTCGAGGGGGAGCAGTACTTC.